This entry is about one TCR beta chain. The antigen remains undetermined. The V end lost 1 base, the J end lost 6 bases, and 12 bases lay between the germline ends. The CDR3 is 14 amino acids. Germline V CDR1 and CDR2: SEHNR, FQNEAQ (reference sequence). This record belongs to a study of cytomegalovirus exposure and HLA in healthy donors. Points from the study as a whole: Within a later analysis, the majority of CMV-associated TCR beta chains appeared HLA-restricted.

PCR primers comprised 60 Vbeta and 13 Jbeta primers. Data came from immunoSEQ multiplex PCR; TCRdb stores just in-frame clones and leaves some out. The sample has roughly 180,000 clones, approximately 81% seen once; the top ten hold 0.75% to 0.9%. The J gene is TRBJ1-2, the V gene TRBV7-9; unclear D gene. The specimen sequenced was PBMCs. The receptor's source is a woman younger than 35 in good health and CMV-seronegative. The CDR3, as DNA: TGTGCCAGCAGCTTAGGATCAGGCTTGGATGGCTACACCTTC. Amino acids: CASSLGSGLDGYTF.